These 11 T cell receptor beta chains share one sample of origin, sequenced in a study of cytomegalovirus exposure and HLA in healthy donors. Primers included in the PCR were 60 Vbeta and 13 Jbeta primers. The table came from immunoSEQ multiplex PCR; TCRdb's copy has only in-frame clones and leaves some out. This sample has over 130,000 clones, with approximately 83% found just once. The sequenced sample consisted of PBMCs. These receptors came from a male donor in good health and CMV-seronegative.

With respect to this clone: In this CDR3 the conserved last residue, phenylalanine or tryptophan, is missing, so a read error is likely. It is unclear where the CDR3 begins or ends on the DNA, so no DNA is shown, and the CDR3 is as TCRdb lists it. This chain connects TRBV6-5 to TRBJ2-7; the listed D gene, TRBD2, was not tested against the DNA. Germline V gene data show CDR1 as MNHEY and CDR2 as SVGAGI. The CDR3 is 16 amino acids long, termini counted. The CDR3: CASSYSITGILSGEYL.

The gene calls are TRBV9 and TRBJ1-2; 8 nucleotides line up with TRBD1. The CDR3 has 16 residues. Trimming at V came to 0 bases and at J to 4 bases, leaving 8 bases not matched to a gene. CDR1 SGDLS and CDR2 YYNGEE come from the germline V gene. The CDR3 is CASSVGAGGRSYGYTF. CDR3 DNA: TGTGCCAGCAGCGTAGGGGCAGGGGGCAGGTCCTATGGCTACACCTTC.

There are a few counts of this clone. The V gene is TRBV7-2, the J gene TRBJ2-7; no definite D call. V shed 2 bases and J shed 6 bases, with 11 bases lying between them. Germline V gene sequence: CDR1 SGHTA, CDR2 FQGNSA. The CDR3 has 13 residues. The CDR3 coding sequence is TGTGCCAGCAGCTTATCATCCTATACCGAGCAGTACTTC. Its protein is CASSLSSYTEQYF.

The rearrangement joins TRBV9 to TRBJ2-3; D is unresolved. The CDR3 consists of 16 residues. Trimming cost V 5 bases and J 4 bases, with 20 bases left between them. Per germline, CDR1 SGDLS and CDR2 YYNGEE. CDR3 in DNA: TGTGCCAGCAGTAAGACCATTAGCACGTCTTCAGATACGCAGTATTTT. This translates into CASSKTISTSSDTQYF. The full variable domain, with the rest looked up from reference TRBV9 and TRBJ2-3, is DSGVTQTPKHLITATGQRVTLRCSPRSGDLSVYWYQQSLDQGLQFLIQYYNGEERAKGNILERFSAQQFPDLHSELNLSSLELGDSALYFCASSKTISTSSDTQYFGPGTRLTVL.

The chain's CDR3 is CAWGSPHEQYF. The CDR3 bases are TGTGCCTGGGGCAGTCCCCACGAGCAGTACTTC. The V gene is TRBV30, the J gene TRBJ2-7; D unresolved. V shed 5 bases and J shed 5 bases, with 10 bases lying between them. The CDR3 extends over 11 amino acids. Germline lookup yields CDR1 GTSNPN and CDR2 SVGIG (reference sequence).

The chain combines TRBV5-4 with TRBJ2-1, with D possibly matching TRBD2 (6 bases). The CDR3 runs 15 residues. V was clipped by 4 bases and J by 0 bases, with 11 bases between them. Germline V gene sequence: CDR1 SGHNT, CDR2 YYREEE (reference sequence). CDR3 sequence (DNA): TGTGCCAGCAGCGGGTTAGCGGCCTCCTACAATGAGCAGTTCTTC. It is translated as CASSGLAASYNEQFF.

The genes are TRBV30 and TRBJ2-7, with 11 nucleotides matching TRBD1. This CDR3 is 14 amino acids long. J lost 5 bases, V lost 0 bases, and 3 bases had no gene match. The germline V gene encodes CDR1 GTSNPN and CDR2 SVGIG (reference sequence). The CDR3 nucleotides read TGTGCCTGGAGTGTGAGGGACAGGGGGGACGAGCAGTACTTC. Its protein is CAWSVRDRGDEQYF.

The sample holds one count of this clone. V usage is TRBV29-1 and J usage is TRBJ1-3; TRBD1 agrees at 8 bases. Per germline, CDR1 SQVTM and CDR2 ANQGSEA. CDR3 size: 15 residues. The J segment lost 4 bases and the V segment lost 5 bases, leaving 10 bases of the junction unmatched. CDR3: CSVLLGTGQGNTIYF. CDR3 coding DNA: TGCAGCGTTTTGCTTGGGACAGGCCAAGGAAACACCATATATTTT.

This clone has more than one count but fewer than ten. The chain employs TRBV6-5 and TRBJ1-4, with no clear D. This CDR3 contains 15 residues. Germline CDR1 MNHEY, CDR2 SVGAGI. V lost 3 bases to trimming and J lost 4 bases, with 12 bases between them. The CDR3 spells CASSYTGGSNEKLFF. DNA of the CDR3: TGTGCCAGCAGTTATACCGGAGGCAGTAATGAAAAACTGTTTTTT.

The V gene is TRBV6-4, the J gene TRBJ2-2; D gene unclear. This CDR3 has 14 amino acids. In germline, CDR1 is MRHNA, CDR2 SNTAGT. The V end lost 4 bases, the J end lost 2 bases, and 8 bases lay between the germline ends. The CDR3 DNA reads TGTGCCAGCAGTGTAGGCGGAAACACCGGGGAGCTGTTTTTT. Encoded protein: CASSVGGNTGELFF.

The sample holds a few counts of this clone. The junction and the germline gene differ at one end; a read error may be behind it. This chain uses TRBV7-9 with TRBJ2-2, with D uncertain. This CDR3 contains 13 residues. Germline CDR1 and CDR2: SEHNR and FQNEAQ (reference sequence). Here the CDR3 reads CSSSPVYTGELFF. CDR3 in DNA: TGTTCCAGCAGCCCCGTCTACACCGGGGAGCTGTTTTTT.